This note documents a single TCR beta chain sequence. The sample originates from a study of blood T cell repertoires in COVID-19. Study as a whole: From T cells, B-cell-depleted T cells, or PBMCs came the material, which was cDNA or gDNA.

Residents of about two dozen US areas, aged roughly 18 to 89 years, made up the participants. Cohorts were based on clinical histories the participants reported. Per the original data handling: It was from reference gene primer amplification that nucleated cell counts were estimated. Some clones are missing from TCRdb's copy, which holds only in-frame ones; the method was immunoSEQ multiplex PCR. V, J and clone size were drawn from that table, and D and trimming were deduced from the DNA. The sample lists approximately 380,000 clones, 88% occurring once. The V end was cut by 5 bases, the J end by 3 bases, with 11 bases between. In germline, CDR1 is GTSNPN, CDR2 SVGIG (reference sequence). There are 12 residues in the CDR3.

What was sequenced was PBMCs or T cells enriched from blood (not recorded which). The V call is TRBV30, the J call TRBJ2-7; tentatively, D is TRBD1 (6 bases). This TCR was recovered from a woman younger than 35 who had recovered from COVID-19. The CDR3 bases are TGTGCCTGGGGGGACAACCACTACGAGCAGTACTTC. Translating it yields CAWGDNHYEQYF.